This T cell receptor (beta chain) was profiled in a study of CD8 T cells in acute hepatitis C reinfection. Time point: acute HCV infection, within 168 days of estimated infection date. No in vitro expansion preceded sequencing of these hepatitis C virus-specific cells, which were studied ex vivo. Acute primary HCV infection: positive HCV RNA or antibody test after negative test within 24 weeks. This clone was picked up one time. The protocol was immunoSEQ multiplex PCR, while the TCRdb copy is restricted to in-frame clones and leaves out a portion. The table lists more than 950 clones, roughly 60% of them singletons, with more than 10% in the top ten. The sequence was collected from a young woman who spontaneously cleared hepatitis C infection. The sequenced sample was HCV NS3-1073 tetramer-sorted CD8+ T cells from PBMCs, obtained during acute infection.

The CDR3 sequence: CSVEDPRLAGPKDTQYF. As DNA, the CDR3 is TGCAGCGTTGAAGACCCAAGATTAGCGGGTCCCAAGGATACGCAGTATTTT. V gene TRBV29-1 combines with J gene TRBJ2-3; 7 bases agree with TRBD2. V lost 0 bases and J lost 6; bases outside the gene matches: 15. This CDR3 has 17 residues. CDR1 and CDR2 from the germline V gene are SQVTM and ANQGSEA.